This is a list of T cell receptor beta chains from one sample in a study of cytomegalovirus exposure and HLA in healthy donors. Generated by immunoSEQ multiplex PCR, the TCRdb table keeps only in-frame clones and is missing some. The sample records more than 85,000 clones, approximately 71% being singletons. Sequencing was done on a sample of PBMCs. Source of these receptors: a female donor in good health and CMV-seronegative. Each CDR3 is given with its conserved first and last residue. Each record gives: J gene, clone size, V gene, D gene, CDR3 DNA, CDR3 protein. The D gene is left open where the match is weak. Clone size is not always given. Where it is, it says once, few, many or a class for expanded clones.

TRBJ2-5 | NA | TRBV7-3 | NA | TGTGCCAGCAGCTTTTCGGGGGAAGAGACCCAGTACTTC | CASSFSGEETQYF
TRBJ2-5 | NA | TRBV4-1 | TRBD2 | TGCGCCAGCAGCCAAGATCGACGAGGTGGGGGGGGAGAGACCCAGTACTTC | CASSQDRRGGGGETQYF
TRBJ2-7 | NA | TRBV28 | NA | TGTGCCAGCAGTTTGTATCGGGGGGCAAATATCTACGAGCAGTACTTC | CASSLYRGANIYEQYF
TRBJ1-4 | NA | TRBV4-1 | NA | TGCGCCAGCAGCCAAGTCAGGGCTAATGAAAAACTGTTTTTT | CASSQVRANEKLFF
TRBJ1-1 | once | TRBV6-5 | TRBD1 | TGTGCCAGCAGTTTGAACAGGGGGCGAGGGACTGAAGCTTTCTTT | CASSLNRGRGTEAFF
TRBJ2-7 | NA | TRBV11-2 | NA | TGTGCCAGTTGGGCGGGATCCCGCTACGAGCAGTACTTC | CASWAGSRYEQYF
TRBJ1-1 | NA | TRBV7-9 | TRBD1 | TGTGCCAGCAGCTTATCCCCCGTAACAGGGGACACTGAAGCTTTCTTT | CASSLSPVTGDTEAFF
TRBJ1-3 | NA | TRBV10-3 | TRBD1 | TGTGCCAGCAGGGACAGAAGTTGGGCTGGAAACACCATATATTTT | CASRDRSWAGNTIYF
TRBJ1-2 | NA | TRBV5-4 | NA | TGTGCCAGCAGCTTGAGGGCAGGGGACTATGGCTACACCTTC | CASSLRAGDYGYTF
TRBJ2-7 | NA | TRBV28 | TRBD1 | TGTGCCAGCAGTTCCCGGACAGGGACCCACTACGAGCAGTACTTC | CASSSRTGTHYEQYF
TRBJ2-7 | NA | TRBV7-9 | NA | TGTGCCAGCAGCCTCCGCCTGGGGGGGCCGTCCTACGAGCAGTACTTC | CASSLRLGGPSYEQYF
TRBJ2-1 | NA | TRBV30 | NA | TGTGCCTGGAGCCGTCGGGACTGGGGATACAATGAGCAGTTCTTC | CAWSRRDWGYNEQFF
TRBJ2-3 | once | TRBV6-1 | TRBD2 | TGTGCCAGCAGTGAAACCGAGACTAGCGGGGCCTCGGCCACAGATACGCAGTATTTT | CASSETETSGASATDTQYF
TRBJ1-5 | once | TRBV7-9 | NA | TGTGCCAGCAGCTTAGCGGGGGGAGGCCAGCCCCAGCATTTT | CASSLAGGGQPQHF